This TCR beta chain originates from a study of long-term antiretroviral therapy in people with HIV (dated 2022 in TCRdb). For the wider study: The earliest samples were collected about a decade before the 2015 WHO recommendation for immediate ART, when ART was typically delayed until CD4 counts fell. A retrospective serial study tested whether changes in peripheral blood TRB repertoire composition and diversity were associated with ART initiation and durable HIV suppression. The cohort contributed over 150 cryopreserved PBMC samples from a few dozen adults with confirmed HIV infection, collected serially over a mean of 6 years (range 1-12). Among the 30 to 35 participants with HIV, eleven were female. No cross-contamination during QIAcube processing was seen in test extractions of a monoclonal T-cell line run alongside around 34 polyclonal samples. Findings and caveats that apply to the study as a whole: At every time point, the repertoire was dominated by expanded TRB clones first identified before ART initiation, although this dominance fluctuated and, in many PLHIV, declined after ART. The samples span the years 2004 to 2017, and the ART regimens used may be less effective than current regimens. Because pre-ART samples had limited cell numbers, profiling was done on unsorted PBMC rather than on sorted CD4+ and CD8+ T cells. Inferences about post-ART repertoire changes are limited because no data were available on ART adherence, viral resistance or therapy changes. Starting ART was linked to a significant rise in TRB diversity, yet even after long-term ART the diversity remained significantly lower than in transplant donor controls. Narrower CDR3 length ranges were observed in HIV repertoires than in controls, and an antigen-experienced repertoire with only a slight naive shift after ART was suggested by the network structure. Because PBMC availability was limited, only the TCR beta chain was sequenced, with no alpha chain pairing.

Notes on this clone: Its antigen remains undetermined. Base quality data are lacking; no much larger clone is found one base away.

From the germline V gene (reference sequence), CDR1 is LNHDA and CDR2 is SQIVND. The CDR3 has 14 amino acids, counting the end cysteine and phenylalanine. The sequence is cut down to CDR3 DNA, 42 bases in frame from base 1. Trimming takes 6 bases off V and 2 bases off J; junction bases not matched to a gene: 4. To be included, a participant needed at least one PBMC sample from before ART initiation plus at least two post-ART samples. Treatment was received in the United States of America by all participants with HIV. Before DNA extraction, cryopreserved samples containing 1-10 million PBMC were thawed and washed. At the time of the earliest PBMC sample, participants with HIV were aged between about 23 and 54 years. PBMC samples from each participant spanned 1-4 timepoints before ART initiation and 2-8 timepoints after ART initiation, with a median of 7 samples. Serial HIV viral load, CD4+ T-cell count, ART history and demographic data were obtained for every participant. Genomic DNA was extracted from unsorted PBMC with a Qiagen kit on a QIAcube, processed in batches of 12 samples.

The immunoSEQ hsTCRB v3.0 assay was used at survey level resolution to sequence the TRB variable region. A depth of 40,000-50,000 T-cell genomes per sample was targeted for TRB sequencing. TRB libraries were pooled and sequenced on an Illumina MiSeq using a v3 150-cycle kit. Per the original workflow: Analysis of repertoires was carried out in R inside a reproducible Nextflow workflow spanning QC, data transformation and analysis. Custom analyses were implemented in LymphoSeq2, an R package for AIRR-Seq data exploration. Several samples that yielded fewer than 5000 total TRB sequences were excluded, so that 150 to 200 HIV repertoires were analyzed. Among the approximately 190 HIV repertoires that were kept, some 61 were collected before ART initiation and roughly 130 were collected after ART initiation. Repertoires were downsampled to 5000 TRB nucleotide sequences, with summary statistics averaged over 100 downsampling iterations. TRB sequences were retained for analysis only if CDR3 regions of at least seven amino acids were present. A Shannon entropy-derived clonality score and the Gini coefficient were used to measure diversity. In the repertoire networks, any two of the top 5000 CDR3 amino acid sequences were linked whenever the two sequences differed by an edit distance of one. For TRB CDR3 amino acid sequences, GLIPH2 was used to predict antigen specificity groups and MHC restriction. CDR3 amino acid sequences were matched against VDJdb and McPAS-TCR to flag known CMV, EBV, HIV or tissue antigen associations. Pre-ART, post-ART and control groups were compared with Wilcoxon signed-rank tests and Holm-Bonferroni correction. TCRdb's version of the immuneACCESS table is confined to in-frame rearrangements and falls short of the full clone set. An unresolved V gene accounts for under half of the shortfall where checked; the remainder is of unknown origin. V, J and clone size are taken as reported in that table, and D and trimming were inferred from the DNA itself. For this sample the table gives 35,000 or so clones, of which approximately 83% were detected only once. The ten largest account for roughly a tenth of the sample.

The specimen comprised unsorted PBMCs, sampled 2.2 years after starting antiretroviral therapy. The chain is made from TRBV19 and TRBJ2-3, and 8 junction bases match TRBD1. This sequence originates from a man between 18 and 29 years old with HIV. The CDR3 region has the sequence CASRRQGITDTQYF. The DNA sequence is TGTGCCAGTAGGAGACAGGGGATCACAGATACGCAGTATTTT.